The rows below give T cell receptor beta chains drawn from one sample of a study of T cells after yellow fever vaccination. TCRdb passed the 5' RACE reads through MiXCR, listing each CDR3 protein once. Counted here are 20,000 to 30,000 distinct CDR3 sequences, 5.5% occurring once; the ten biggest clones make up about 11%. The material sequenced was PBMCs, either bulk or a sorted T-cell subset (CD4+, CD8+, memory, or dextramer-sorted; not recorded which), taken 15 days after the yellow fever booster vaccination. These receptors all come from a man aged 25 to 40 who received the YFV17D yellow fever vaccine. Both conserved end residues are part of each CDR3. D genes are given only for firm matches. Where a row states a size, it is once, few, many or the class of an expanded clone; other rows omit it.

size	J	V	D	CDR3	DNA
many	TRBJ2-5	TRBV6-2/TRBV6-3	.	CASSYIRGETQYF	TGTGCCAGCAGTTACATCCGGGGAGAGACCCAGTACTTC
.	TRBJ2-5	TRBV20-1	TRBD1	CSATGGDRVALAAGPPETQYF	TGCAGTGCTACCGGCGGGGACAGGGTCGCTCTAGCCGCTGGGCCCCCAGAGACCCAGTACTTC
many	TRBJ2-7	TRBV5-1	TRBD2	CASRKLAGVGEQYF	TGCGCCAGCAGGAAACTAGCGGGAGTGGGCGAGCAGTACTTC
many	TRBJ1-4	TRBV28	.	CASSQPQGSLEKLFF	TGTGCCAGCAGCCAACCACAGGGTTCTCTTGAAAAACTGTTTTTT
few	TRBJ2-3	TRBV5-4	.	CASSSRNRGEIGDTQYF	TGTGCCAGCAGCTCCCGGAACCGGGGCGAAATAGGGGATACGCAGTATTTT
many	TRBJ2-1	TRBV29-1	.	CSAQMSREGEQFF	TGCAGCGCCCAGATGAGCCGGGAAGGTGAGCAGTTCTTC
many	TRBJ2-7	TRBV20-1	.	CSARPGGTYEQYF	TGCAGTGCTAGACCAGGTGGCACCTACGAGCAGTACTTC
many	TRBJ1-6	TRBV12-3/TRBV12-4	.	CASSTLGGSSPLHF	TGTGCCAGCAGCACACTGGGGGGTAGTTCACCCCTCCACTTT
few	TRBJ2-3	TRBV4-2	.	CASTPSELDTDTQYF	TGTGCCAGCACCCCGTCGGAGTTGGACACAGATACGCAGTATTTT
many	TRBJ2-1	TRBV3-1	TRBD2	CASSVLVISGSSYNEQFF	TGTGCCAGCAGCGTTTTGGTGATTAGCGGGAGCTCCTACAATGAGCAGTTCTTC
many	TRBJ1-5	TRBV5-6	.	CASSLEREGPQHF	TGTGCCAGCAGCTTGGAACGTGAGGGGCCCCAGCATTTT
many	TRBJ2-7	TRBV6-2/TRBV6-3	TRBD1	CASRRDSSSYEQYF	TGTGCCAGCAGACGGGACAGCAGCTCCTACGAGCAGTACTTC
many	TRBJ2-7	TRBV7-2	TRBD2	CASSPRASGTYEQYF	TGTGCCAGCAGCCCACGGGCTAGCGGAACCTACGAGCAGTACTTC
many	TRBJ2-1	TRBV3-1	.	CASSHGSGVEQFF	TGTGCCAGCAGCCATGGTAGCGGAGTTGAGCAGTTCTTC